The clone carrying this T cell receptor beta chain has more than one count but fewer than ten. The method was immunoSEQ multiplex PCR; TCRdb's version includes in-frame clones alone and lacks a portion of them. This sample has 55,000 to 70,000 clones, with 91% found just once. This sample is part of a study of blood T cell repertoires in COVID-19. CDR1 and CDR2 from the germline V gene are GTSNPN and SVGIG (reference sequence). The V and J ends lost 8 bases and 4 bases, in that order; junction bases with no gene match: 7. CDR3 length: 12 amino acids. This chain joins TRBV30 and TRBJ1-1; TRBD1 matches at 7 bases. The source of this sequence is a man aged 60 to 75 with acute or convalescent COVID-19. What was sequenced was peripheral blood. CDR3: CARGQGGTEAFF. CDR3 coding DNA: TGTGCCCGAGGGCAGGGGGGCACTGAAGCTTTCTTT.